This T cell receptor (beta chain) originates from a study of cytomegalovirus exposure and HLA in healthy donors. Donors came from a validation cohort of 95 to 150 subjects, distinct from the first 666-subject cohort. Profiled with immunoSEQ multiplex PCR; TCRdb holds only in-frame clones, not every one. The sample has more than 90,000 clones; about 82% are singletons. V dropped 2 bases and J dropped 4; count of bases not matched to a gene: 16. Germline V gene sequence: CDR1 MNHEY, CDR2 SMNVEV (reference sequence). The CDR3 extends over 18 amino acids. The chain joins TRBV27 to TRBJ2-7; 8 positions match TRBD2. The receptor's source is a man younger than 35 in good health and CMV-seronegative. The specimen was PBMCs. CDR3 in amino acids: CASSLRGGRAGERYEQYF. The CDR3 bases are TGTGCCAGCAGTTTACGAGGGGGGCGAGCGGGAGAGCGTTACGAGCAGTACTTC.